The rows below give T cell receptor beta chains drawn from one sample of a study of blood T cell repertoires in COVID-19. Profiled with immunoSEQ multiplex PCR; TCRdb holds only in-frame clones, not every one. The data show about 30,000 clones, with roughly 85% seen just once and about 6.1% held by the top ten. The specimen sequenced was peripheral blood. The source is a man between 60 and 75 years old with active COVID-19. The CDR3 runs from the conserved cysteine through the conserved F or W. Each record gives: V gene, clone size, CDR3 protein. The size field is filled for only some rows; it gives once, few, many or a size class.

TRBV28	.	CASSPRDRGIDTQYF
TRBV28	.	CASSLETVEQFF
TRBV28	.	CASTNSGTYNEQFF
TRBV19	.	CASSMIQGSEQYF
TRBV30	.	CAWSIGLLERGETQYF
TRBV5-5	.	CASSLAWGHKGSDEQFF
TRBV11-3	.	CASSSRGLAGGPQETQYF
TRBV12-5	.	CASGLDQAGGQFF
TRBV6-5	.	CASRTADSSYNEQFF
TRBV5-1	.	CASSGTGSYGYTF
TRBV7-3	.	CASSPTGATAKNIQYF
TRBV9	.	CASSETDISSYNEQFF
TRBV27	few	CASSPLGQGFSWGEQYF
TRBV5-4	.	CASSDTGWDSPLHF
TRBV5-1	.	CASGSGSTDTQYF
TRBV10-2	once	CASSADRQETQYF
TRBV3-1/TRBV3-2	.	CASSLTSGRVGETQYF
TRBV28	.	CASSRRGAGRETQYF
TRBV28	.	CASSDTTTGLRSGNTIYF
TRBV3-1/TRBV3-2	.	CASSQAPGTYNEQFF
TRBV15	.	CATSRRREGYNEQFF
TRBV6-6	.	CASSYSGRADTGELFF
TRBV10-1	.	CASSGSLGGSSYNEQFF
TRBV5-4	once	CASSILAGVDPGEQFF
TRBV7-9	.	CASSLGQGRTYEQYF
TRBV12-5	.	CATGTDLYNEQFF